Reported below is one T cell receptor beta chain. At least ten counts were recorded for this clonotype. What antigen it recognizes has not been identified. Base qualities are not recorded, but no much larger clone differs from it by a single base. V is shortened by 0 bases, J by 5 bases, and the region joining them spans 10 bases. There are 14 amino acids in the CDR3, from cysteine to phenylalanine inclusive. CDR3 DNA only is kept here, 42 bases in frame from base 1. CDR1 and CDR2 are read off the germline V gene as MNHEY and SVGEGT. The sample belongs to a study of human T cells and chemical hapten exposure (dated by TCRdb to the early 2020s). About the study as a whole: For sensitization, 2% DPC in acetone was applied to an approximately 2 cm by approximately 2 cm area of upper inner arm skin. Libraries were combined into a pool for sequencing, and differences in TCR yield between samples came mainly from small differences in library volumes within the pool. Patch testing was done on the upper back using Finn chambers containing 0.01% DPC, and results were scored after 6 days according to International Contact Dermatitis Research Group standards. Alopecia areata with under or over 50% scalp involvement, alopecia totalis and alopecia universalis were represented in the patient cohort, which was mostly female. Patients additionally received weekly therapeutic DPC doses to the scalp throughout the approximately 24-week study period. In alopecia patients, the study followed how the peripheral blood TCR repertoire changed in vivo over primary and secondary sensitization to diphenylcyclopropenone (DPC), a hapten. Blood samples were taken from patients before sensitization (week 0) and at 2, 6 and about 24 weeks after DPC sensitization. Twenty-nine alopecia patients gave blood for TCR sequencing at one to four time points (pre-sensitization, 2, 6 and 24 weeks). General conclusions and limits of the study: Repeated subsampling changed both the strength of the expansion versus patch-test correlation and the threshold at which the correlation became significant. Because all patients had alopecia, a presumed autoimmune disease, the immune response of the patients might differ from that of healthy individuals. Patch test score correlated positively with the number of PT1 expanded TCRs, reaching significance at thresholds 8, 16 and 32 but not at 4. The number of TCRs above 1 in 1000 frequency did not change with DPC sensitization; there was no evidence of global repertoire structure alterations. Compared with pre-sensitization or healthy control sets, expanded TCRs formed significantly more large CDR3 similarity clusters, which is consistent with antigen-driven responses.

The time point tag for this specimen amounts to: pre-sensitization, week 0. This specimen's treatment or condition label, per the study, means: therapeutic diphenylcyclopropenone sensitization with weekly scalp DPC. Blood at each patch-test visit was drawn before the patch test was applied. To be eligible, patients had to be aged 18 to 70, diagnosed with alopecia and judged suitable for DPC therapy, while pregnant patients were excluded. Total RNA was extracted from unfractionated whole blood that had been collected in Tempus Blood RNA tubes. The library was obtained by RACE. The instrument was a NextSeq 500. During library preparation, unique molecular identifiers were attached to individual cDNA molecules so that TCRs could be counted in a quantitative, reproducible way. Each blood RNA sample was used to sequence both TCR alpha and TCR beta chains. For the original study's pipeline: The median number of TCRs per sample was 95,638, ranging from roughly 20,000 to 700,000. V, J and CDR3 annotation of the TCR reads was carried out using the Decombinator software suite. For the PS versus PT1 abundance plots, all samples were subsampled to the same number of TCRs (28,000). Expanded TCRs were defined as absent before sensitization and observed at least eight times at the 2-week time point. TCRdb handled the public reads itself, with Q25 trimming in fastp and clone calling in MiXCR, and kept productive beta chains. Each CDR3 protein appears once, grouped with its most common genes and DNA. The V and J calls reflect TCRdb's pipeline rather than the authors' work. For this sample the table gives 250,000 to 300,000 distinct CDR3 sequences, of which around 7% were detected only once. Clones ranked in the top ten supply approximately 1.2% of the sample.

The clonotype originates from a man aged 18 to 29 with alopecia areata. Some clones in this sample may be carry-over from other donors' samples. This specimen was whole blood, taken in connection with sensitization to the hapten diphenylcyclopropenone (DPC). The chain is assembled from TRBV6-2 or TRBV6-3 and TRBJ1-1, with TRBD1 perhaps the D gene, on 6 matching bases. The sequenced DNA: TGTGCCAGCAGTTACTCGGAGGGGGGGACTGAAGCTTTCTTT. This translates into CASSYSEGGTEAFF.